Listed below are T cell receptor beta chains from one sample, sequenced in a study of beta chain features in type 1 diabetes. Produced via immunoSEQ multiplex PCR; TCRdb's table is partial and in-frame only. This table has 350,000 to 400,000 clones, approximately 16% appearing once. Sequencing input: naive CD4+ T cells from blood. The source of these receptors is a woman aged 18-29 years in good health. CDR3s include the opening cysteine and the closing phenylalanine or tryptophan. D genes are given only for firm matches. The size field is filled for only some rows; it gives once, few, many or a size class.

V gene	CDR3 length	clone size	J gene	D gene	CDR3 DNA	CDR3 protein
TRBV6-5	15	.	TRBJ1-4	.	TGTGCCAGCAGTTACAGTAAAGCGGCATATGAAAAACTGTTTTTT	CASSYSKAAYEKLFF
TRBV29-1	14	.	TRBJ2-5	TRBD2	TGCAGCGTCGGGTCCCTCCGGGGGGGAGAGACCCAGTACTTC	CSVGSLRGGETQYF
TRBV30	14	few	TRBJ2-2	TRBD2	TGTGCCTCTACGGGACTAGATAGAACCGGGGAGCTGTTTTTT	CASTGLDRTGELFF
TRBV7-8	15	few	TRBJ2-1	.	TGTGCCAGCAGCTTATCCCCTTCCCCCTACAATGAGCAGTTCTTC	CASSLSPSPYNEQFF
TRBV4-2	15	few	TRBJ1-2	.	TGTGCCAGCAGCTCCGGTTCACCTTCGGGCTATGGCTACACCTTC	CASSSGSPSGYGYTF
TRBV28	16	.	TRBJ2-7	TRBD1	TGTGCCAGCAGTCCCCCGACAGGGGGCCCCTCCTACGAGCAGTACTTC	CASSPPTGGPSYEQYF
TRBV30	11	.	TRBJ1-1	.	TGTGCCTGGAGGGACGGACAGGAAGCTTTCTTT	CAWRDGQEAFF
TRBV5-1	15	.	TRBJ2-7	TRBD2	TGCGCCAGCAGCTTGGCAACTAGCGGGAGAGACGAGCAGTACTTC	CASSLATSGRDEQYF
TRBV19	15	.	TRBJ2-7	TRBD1	TGTGCCAGCTCGGATATCGGGACAGGGTACCACGAGCAGTACTTC	CASSDIGTGYHEQYF
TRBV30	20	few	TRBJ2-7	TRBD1	TGTGCCTGGAGTGTACGCCCCGGTGGGTTGGGGACAGGGAATATTAACGAGCAGTACTTC	CAWSVRPGGLGTGNINEQYF
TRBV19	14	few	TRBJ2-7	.	TGTGCCAGTAGTATAGGGCTAGCGACGGGTGAGCAGTACTTC	CASSIGLATGEQYF
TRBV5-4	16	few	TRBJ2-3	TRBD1	TGTGCCAGCAGCAACAGGGGCTGGGAACCCACAGATACGCAGTATTTT	CASSNRGWEPTDTQYF
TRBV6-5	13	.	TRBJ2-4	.	TGTGCCAGCAGTGCCCAGGGGTTAAACATTCAGTACTTC	CASSAQGLNIQYF
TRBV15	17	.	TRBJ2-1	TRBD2	TGTGCCACCAGCAGACTGACTAGCGGGAGGGTCTTTGGTGAGCAGTTCTTC	CATSRLTSGRVFGEQFF
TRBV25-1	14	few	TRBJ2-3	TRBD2	TGTGCCAGCAGTAAGACTAGCGGGTCCGATACGCAGTATTTT	CASSKTSGSDTQYF
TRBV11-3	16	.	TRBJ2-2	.	TGTGCCAGCAGCTTAGTCGGCGGCCTCTCGGCCGGGGAGCTGTTTTTT	CASSLVGGLSAGELFF
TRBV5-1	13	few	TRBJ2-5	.	TGCGCCAGCAGCTTGGGACTACAAGAGACCCAGTACTTC	CASSLGLQETQYF